These 30 T cell receptor beta chains were sequenced from one sample in a study of blood T cell repertoires in COVID-19. Clones were sequenced by immunoSEQ multiplex PCR, and TCRdb holds only the in-frame ones, with some missing. This sample has roughly 250,000 clones, with over 75% found just once. Sample: peripheral blood. The receptors here all came from a woman between 45 and 60 years old with acute or convalescent COVID-19.

The chain carries TRBV2 and TRBJ2-3; 7 nucleotides align to TRBD1. The CDR3 spans 15 residues. CDR1 and CDR2 (germline): SNHLY, FYNNEI. V trimming: 1 base; J trimming: 3 bases; junction bases outside the gene matches: 4. CDR3 DNA sequence: TGTGCCAGCAGTGAAGTCGGACAGGCAACAGATACGCAGTATTTT. Its protein product is CASSEVGQATDTQYF.

The genes are TRBV9 and TRBJ1-4, with 9 nucleotides matching TRBD1. The V gene's germline CDR1 is SGDLS and CDR2 YYNGEE. The J segment lost 6 bases and the V segment lost 3 bases, leaving 3 bases of the junction unmatched. The CDR3 length is 14 residues. The CDR3 sequence: CASSGWTGDEKLFF. DNA of the CDR3: TGTGCCAGCAGCGGATGGACAGGGGATGAAAAACTGTTTTTT. Full variable domain (outside the CDR3, taken from reference TRBV9 and TRBJ1-4): DSGVTQTPKHLITATGQRVTLRCSPRSGDLSVYWYQQSLDQGLQFLIQYYNGEERAKGNILERFSAQQFPDLHSELNLSSLELGDSALYFCASSGWTGDEKLFFGSGTQLSVL.

The chain employs TRBV5-5 and TRBJ2-7; TRBD2 matches at 8 bases. The CDR3 consists of 14 residues. In germline, CDR1 is SGHKS, CDR2 YYEKEE (reference sequence). J was trimmed by 8 bases and V by 4 bases; bases with no gene match: 11. The CDR3 sequence: CASSLGLGREQQYF. The CDR3 DNA reads as TGTGCCAGCAGCCTGGGACTAGGGCGGGAGCAGCAGTACTTC.

V is TRBV2 and J is TRBJ1-1, with D tentatively TRBD1 (6 bases). CDR1 and CDR2 from the germline V gene are SNHLY and FYNNEI. Between the trimmed V and J ends, which lost 5 bases and 4 bases, there was a span of 8 bases. The CDR3 has 12 amino acids. CDR3: CASSTGSTEAFF. DNA for the CDR3: TGTGCCAGCAGTACAGGGTCCACTGAAGCTTTCTTT. The entire variable domain, with the rest obtained from reference TRBV2 and TRBJ1-1, is as follows: EPEVTQTPSHQVTQMGQEVILRCVPISNHLYFYWYRQILGQKVEFLVSFYNNEISEKSEIFDDQFSVERPDGSNFTLKIRSTKLEDSAMYFCASSTGSTEAFFGQGTRLTVV.

The chain joins TRBV12-3 or TRBV12-4 to TRBJ2-5; no firm D call. The CDR3 runs 13 residues. V lost 3 bases and J 2 bases, leaving 7 bases between the germline ends. CDR3 residues: CASSFQLQETQYF. The CDR3 DNA reads TGTGCCAGCAGTTTCCAACTGCAAGAGACCCAGTACTTC.

This clone was seen just once. V gene TRBV10-3 combines with J gene TRBJ2-3; D perhaps matches TRBD1 (6 bases). Germline V gene lookup returns CDR1 ENHRY and CDR2 SYGVKD. Trimming removed 5 bases from V and 0 bases from J, with 15 bases in between. The CDR3 is 16 amino acids. This CDR3 reads CAISHGTLPSTDTQYF. CDR3 in DNA: TGTGCCATCAGTCATGGGACACTCCCTAGCACAGATACGCAGTATTTT.

This chain uses TRBV18 with TRBJ2-1, with TRBD2 matching over 7 bases. This CDR3 region has 12 residues. Trimming at V came to 3 bases and at J to 10 bases, leaving 3 bases not matched to a gene. Germline CDR1 KGHSH, CDR2 LQKENI. The CDR3 DNA follows: TGTGCCAGCTCACCGGGAGGGGAGGAGCAGTTCTTC. Its translation: CASSPGGEEQFF.

The chain links TRBV5-1 to TRBJ1-6; D is ambiguous. This CDR3 contains 18 residues. V was shortened by 4 bases and J by 7 bases, with 24 bases between the two germline ends. CDR1 and CDR2 (germline): SGHRS, YFSETQ. CDR3 loop: CASSETHGGYGLNSPLHF. The CDR3 coding sequence is TGCGCCAGCAGCGAAACACACGGAGGGTATGGATTGAATTCACCCCTCCACTTT.

The rearrangement joins TRBV24-1 to TRBJ2-1, with 10 positions matching TRBD2. Per the germline V gene, CDR1 is KGHDR and CDR2 is SFDVKD. V lost 3 bases and J lost 2; bases outside the gene matches: 3. The CDR3 length is 16 residues. As DNA, the CDR3 is TGTGCCACCAGTGATCCAAGCGGGAGGGCCTACAATGAGCAGTTCTTC. Amino acid sequence: CATSDPSGRAYNEQFF.

This chain connects TRBV7-8 to TRBJ2-3; possible D gene TRBD1, 5 bases. Germline assignment: CDR1 SGHVS and CDR2 FQNEAQ. CDR3 size: 16 residues. Between the trimmed V and J ends, which lost 6 bases and 1 base, there was a span of 17 bases. CDR3 coding DNA: TGTGCCAGCAGAAAGACCGCTACCAGGGGCACAGATACGCAGTATTTT. It translates to CASRKTATRGTDTQYF.

The CDR3 reads CATSDSPGDGYTF. The CDR3 DNA sequence: TGTGCCACCAGTGATAGTCCAGGGGATGGCTACACCTTC. The V gene is TRBV24-1, the J gene TRBJ1-2; perhaps TRBD1 as D (6 bases). CDR3 length: 13 residues. Germline loops: CDR1 KGHDR, CDR2 SFDVKD. The V gene lost 3 bases and the J gene lost 6 bases, with 10 bases spanning the gap.

This clone was recorded only once. V is TRBV25-1 and J is TRBJ2-7, with D hard to call. The CDR3 consists of 11 residues. From germline, CDR1 is MGHDK and CDR2 SYGVNS. Trimming cost V 4 bases and J 4 bases, with 5 bases left between them. CDR3 sequence: CASSALYEQYF. As DNA, the CDR3 is TGTGCCAGCAGTGCCCTTTACGAGCAGTACTTC.

The chain carries TRBV18 and TRBJ2-2, with 10 nucleotides matching TRBD1. The CDR3 spans 18 residues. V shed 5 bases and J 0 bases; nucleotides not matched to a gene: 9. Germline CDR1 reads KGHSH; CDR2 reads LQKENI. This CDR3 reads CASSSTGTGVSNTGELFF. In DNA form, the CDR3 reads TGTGCCAGCTCATCAACCGGGACAGGGGTGTCGAACACCGGGGAGCTGTTTTTT.

The genes are TRBV24-1 and TRBJ2-1; 8 bases line up with TRBD2. This CDR3 is built from 16 residues. V lost 1 base and J lost 7; bases outside the gene matches: 8. The germline gives CDR1 KGHDR, CDR2 SFDVKD. The CDR3, as DNA: TGTGCCACCAGTGATTTTTGGACTAGCAAGGTTAATGAGCAGTTCTTC. It codes for CATSDFWTSKVNEQFF.

The chain links TRBV18 to TRBJ1-2; D unclear. V lost 6 bases and J 4 bases, leaving 18 bases between the germline ends. Germline assignment: CDR1 KGHSH and CDR2 LQKENI. The CDR3 sequence is 15 residues long. This CDR3 is CASSRWTGRGYGYTF. For the CDR3, the DNA is TGTGCCAGCTCGCGCTGGACGGGGAGAGGCTATGGCTACACCTTC.

This clone came up a few times. Other DNA sequences from this sample encode an identical CDR3 as well. The J gene is TRBJ2-1, the V gene TRBV9; D unresolved. V lost 0 bases to trimming and J lost 4 bases, with 5 bases between them. The CDR3 is made up of 13 amino acids. The V gene's germline CDR1 is SGDLS and CDR2 YYNGEE. CDR3 coding DNA: TGTGCCAGCAGCGTAGCTGTATACAATGAGCAGTTCTTC. Amino acids: CASSVAVYNEQFF. Filled out from reference TRBV9 and TRBJ2-1, the complete variable domain reads DSGVTQTPKHLITATGQRVTLRCSPRSGDLSVYWYQQSLDQGLQFLIQYYNGEERAKGNILERFSAQQFPDLHSELNLSSLELGDSALYFCASSVAVYNEQFFGPGTRLTVL.

V and J are TRBV6-6 and TRBJ1-1, with unresolved D. The V gene lost 7 bases and the J gene lost 3 bases, with 21 bases spanning the gap. Germline values: CDR1 MNHNY, CDR2 SVGAGI (reference sequence). This CDR3 has 16 residues. The CDR3 DNA reads TGTGCCAGCACCCACTTTCGAGGGAAAGGGTACACTGAAGCTTTCTTT. Translation gives CASTHFRGKGYTEAFF.

The V call is TRBV19, the J call TRBJ2-5, with TRBD2 identical over 14 bases. The ends lost 4 bases at V and 7 bases at J; junction bases unmatched: 5. In germline, CDR1 is LNHDA, CDR2 SQIVND (reference sequence). The CDR3 sequence is 15 residues long. In nucleotides, the CDR3 is TGTGCCAGTAGTAGACTAGCGGGAGGGCTTGGGACCCAGTACTTC. It translates to CASSRLAGGLGTQYF.

The rearrangement links TRBV14 to TRBJ1-5; D is unclear. Germline lookup yields CDR1 SGHDN and CDR2 FVKESK. This CDR3 comprises 12 residues. V was cut by 1 base and J by 9 bases, with 7 bases left in between. The CDR3 DNA reads as TGTGCCAGCAGCCAAGGGCTTGGGCCCCAGCATTTT. It specifies CASSQGLGPQHF.

The table lists this clone with a count of one. This chain joins TRBV12-3 or TRBV12-4 and TRBJ2-7, with TRBD1 identical over 8 bases. The CDR3 is 13 amino acids. V lost 6 bases, J lost 2 bases, and 3 bases stayed unmatched. The DNA of the CDR3 is TGTGCCAGCAGATCGACAGGGGCCTACGAGCAGTACTTC. Translating it yields CASRSTGAYEQYF.

V gene TRBV29-1 combines with J gene TRBJ1-2; D perhaps matches TRBD1 (5 bases). The CDR3 has 13 residues. Trimming shortened V by 7 bases and J by 2 bases, and 14 bases separated the two germline ends. CDR1 is SQVTM, CDR2 ANQGSEA, per germline. CDR3 coding DNA: TGCAGCGGCGGGGGGGGACGGAACTATGGCTACACCTTC. It codes for CSGGGGRNYGYTF.

This chain connects TRBV28 to TRBJ2-7, with 7 bases fitting TRBD1. V trimming: 3 bases; J trimming: 0 bases; junction bases outside the gene matches: 2. The germline CDR1 and CDR2 sequences are MDHEN and SYDVKM. The CDR3 consists of 14 residues. CDR3 sequence reads: CASSLRGHSYEQYF. The CDR3, as DNA: TGTGCCAGCAGTTTGAGGGGGCACTCCTACGAGCAGTACTTC.

The chain couples TRBV24-1 to TRBJ2-5, with 8 bases that match TRBD2. V was pared by 6 bases and J by 3 bases, with 14 bases of the junction left unmatched. Per germline, CDR1 KGHDR and CDR2 SFDVKD. The CDR3 length is 17 residues. CDR3 nucleotides: TGTGCCACCAGTTTCCGAGCGGGAGTGAGGGGAAAAGAGACCCAGTACTTC. It encodes CATSFRAGVRGKETQYF.

This chain uses TRBV29-1 with TRBJ2-7; D might be TRBD1 (7 bases). This CDR3 is built from 16 residues. CDR1 is SQVTM, CDR2 ANQGSEA, per germline. V lost 6 bases, J lost 1 base, and 22 bases lay in between. The CDR3 sequence is CSVGGPQGGTSYEQYF. The CDR3 nucleotides are TGCAGCGTGGGAGGCCCTCAGGGGGGAACTTCCTACGAGCAGTACTTC.

This chain connects TRBV7-2 to TRBJ1-3; tentatively, D is TRBD1 (5 bases). The germline V gene encodes CDR1 SGHTA and CDR2 FQGNSA. V lost 5 bases and J 0 bases, leaving 14 bases between the germline ends. CDR3 length equals 16 residues. CDR3 in DNA: TGTGCCAGCAGCCAAGGACACCTCGACTCTGGAAACACCATATATTTT. It is translated as CASSQGHLDSGNTIYF.

The V call is TRBV7-9, the J call TRBJ2-2; possible D gene TRBD2, 5 bases. This CDR3 is built from 16 residues. CDR1 SEHNR and CDR2 FQNEAQ come from the germline V gene (reference sequence). Deletions cut 2 bases from V and 3 bases from J, with 13 bases between. This CDR3 is CASSLMFQRDTGELFF. CDR3 bases: TGTGCCAGCAGCTTAATGTTTCAGAGGGACACCGGGGAGCTGTTTTTT.

The V and J genes are TRBV6-6 and TRBJ2-2; D is possibly TRBD1 (6 bases). The CDR3 consists of 17 residues. The germline V gene encodes CDR1 MNHNY and CDR2 SVGAGI (reference sequence). Deletions cut 5 bases from V and 0 bases from J, with 16 bases between. As DNA, the CDR3 is TGTGCCAGCAGTCCTCCAAGGCGACAGGCGAACACCGGGGAGCTGTTTTTT. The encoded protein is CASSPPRRQANTGELFF.

J is TRBJ2-7 and V is TRBV9, with 7 bases lining up with TRBD1. Germline V gene data show CDR1 as SGDLS and CDR2 as YYNGEE. Trimming took 4 bases from V and 5 from J; bases not matched to a gene: 9. The CDR3 loop spans 14 amino acids. The CDR3 protein is CASSITGEFHEQYF. The DNA of the CDR3 is TGTGCCAGCAGCATAACAGGGGAATTTCACGAGCAGTACTTC.

The chain links TRBV24-1 to TRBJ2-5; TRBD2 matches at 9 bases. With 4 bases clipped from V and 4 bases from J, the junction kept 6 bases outside the gene matches. The CDR3 is 15 residues long. The germline CDR1 and CDR2 sequences are KGHDR and SFDVKD. The CDR3 region has the DNA TGTGCCACCAGTGACCGCCTTAGCGGGGGAGAGACCCAGTACTTC. It translates to CATSDRLSGGETQYF.

CDR3 sequence (DNA): TGTGCCAGCAGTACGGATCCCGGGACAGTCTATGGCTACACCTTC. Amino acids: CASSTDPGTVYGYTF. The rearrangement uses TRBV6-5 and TRBJ1-2; 7 bases map to TRBD1. J gave up 4 bases and V 5 bases, and 10 bases lay outside the gene matches. The CDR3 totals 15 residues. Per the germline V gene, CDR1 is MNHEY and CDR2 is SVGAGI.